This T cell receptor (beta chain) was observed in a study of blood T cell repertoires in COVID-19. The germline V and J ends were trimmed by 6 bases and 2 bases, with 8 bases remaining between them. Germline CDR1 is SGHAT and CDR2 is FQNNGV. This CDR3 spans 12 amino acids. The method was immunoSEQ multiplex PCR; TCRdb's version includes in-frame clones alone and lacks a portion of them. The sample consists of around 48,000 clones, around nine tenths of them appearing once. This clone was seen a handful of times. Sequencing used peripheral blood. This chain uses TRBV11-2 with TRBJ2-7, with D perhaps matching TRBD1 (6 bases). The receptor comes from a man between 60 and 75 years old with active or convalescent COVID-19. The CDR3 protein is CASRRTAYEQYF. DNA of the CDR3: TGTGCCAGCAGGCGGACAGCCTACGAGCAGTACTTC. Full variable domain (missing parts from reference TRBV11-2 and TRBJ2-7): EAGVAQSPRYKIIEKRQSVAFWCNPISGHATLYWYQQILGQGPKLLIQFQNNGVVDDSQLPKDRFSAERLKGVDSTLKIQPAKLEDSAVYLCASRRTAYEQYFGPGTRLTVT.